Listed here are 22 T cell receptor beta chains from one sample, sequenced in a study of OX40 agonist ivuxolimab in advanced cancers. Here immunoSEQ multiplex PCR was the method, and the copy in TCRdb shows in-frame clones only, minus some. Among 95,000 to 100,000 clones, 70% to 85% were seen once, and the ten largest hold around 5.8%. The sample consisted of CD4+ or CD8+ T cells sorted from blood, taken in a trial of the OX40 agonist ivuxolimab. The receptors stem from an adult with an advanced solid tumor such as melanoma, head and neck, liver or kidney cancer.

This clone has just one count. The chain employs TRBV2 and TRBJ2-3; 9 bases line up with TRBD2. The germline V gene has CDR1 SNHLY and CDR2 FYNNEI. The CDR3 length is 14 residues. V lost 7 bases, J lost 3 bases, and 5 bases stayed unmatched. The CDR3, as DNA: TGTGCCAGCAAAAAGCGGGGGGCAACAGATACGCAGTATTTT. It specifies CASKKRGATDTQYF.

The J gene is TRBJ1-2, the V gene TRBV5-6, with D perhaps TRBD1 (6 bases). Germline loops: CDR1 SGHDT, CDR2 YYEEEE. This CDR3 is 13 amino acids long. V lost 2 bases and J 4 bases, leaving 9 bases between the germline ends. The DNA of the CDR3 is TGTGCCAGCAGCTTCACAGGGACCTATGGCTACACCTTC. Its translation: CASSFTGTYGYTF.

The J gene is TRBJ1-5, the V gene TRBV2; unclear D gene. This CDR3 has 13 amino acids. Between the trimmed V and J ends, which lost 7 bases and 7 bases, there was a span of 14 bases. Germline V gene data show CDR1 as SNHLY and CDR2 as FYNNEI. The CDR3 region is CASKTSPRQPQHF. CDR3 in DNA: TGTGCCAGCAAAACCTCCCCTCGGCAGCCCCAGCATTTT.

In this sample, this clone turned up once. CDR3 in amino acids: CASSGSGSYNSPLHF. CDR3 sequence (DNA): TGTGCCAGCAGCGGGAGCGGCTCCTATAATTCACCCCTCCACTTT. V is TRBV9 and J is TRBJ1-6; D uncertain. The ends were cut back, 3 bases at V and 0 bases at J, with 7 bases in the middle. Germline values: CDR1 SGDLS, CDR2 YYNGEE. The CDR3 extends over 15 amino acids.

Comment on this clone: Other DNA sequences in this sample translate to the same CDR3. CDR3 protein: CASSLGNQPQHF. For the CDR3, the DNA is TGTGCCAGCAGCTTAGGAAATCAGCCCCAGCATTTT. The rearrangement joins TRBV7-9 to TRBJ1-5; no clear D. V was clipped by 1 base and J by 4 bases, with 2 bases between them. CDR3 size: 12 residues. From germline, CDR1 is SEHNR and CDR2 FQNEAQ (reference sequence). Full variable domain (remainder filled in from reference TRBV7-9 and TRBJ1-5): DTGVSQNPRHKITKRGQNVTFRCDPISEHNRLYWYRQTLGQGPEFLTYFQNEAQLEKSRLLSDRFSAERPKGSFSTLEIQRTEQGDSAMYLCASSLGNQPQHFGDGTRLSIL.

CDR3 in DNA: TGTGCCAGCAGCCCGCCGGGCGGGAACACTGAAGCTTTCTTT. Amino acids: CASSPPGGNTEAFF. V is TRBV5-6 and J is TRBJ1-1; D unresolved. Per germline, CDR1 SGHDT and CDR2 YYEEEE. V shed 4 bases and J shed 1 base, with 11 bases lying between them. The CDR3 totals 14 residues.

The chain is built from TRBV7-2 and TRBJ2-3; perhaps TRBD2 as D (6 bases). The V end lost 1 base, the J end lost 0 bases, and 14 bases lay between the germline ends. The CDR3 spans 17 residues. CDR1 and CDR2 (germline): SGHTA, FQGNSA. Written as DNA, the CDR3 is TGTGCCAGCAGCTTAGGCCTCCGGGGGTTTAGCACAGATACGCAGTATTTT. Translation: CASSLGLRGFSTDTQYF.

V gene TRBV5-1 combines with J gene TRBJ2-5; D is undetermined. The CDR3 loop spans 15 amino acids. The V end was cut by 4 bases, the J end by 5 bases, with 18 bases between. The germline V gene encodes CDR1 SGHRS and CDR2 YFSETQ. The CDR3 DNA sequence: TGCGCCAGCAGCCCCATTGGCAACCCTGGGGAGACCCAGTACTTC. Translating gives CASSPIGNPGETQYF.

The chain is built from TRBV5-1 and TRBJ2-5; 10 nucleotides align to TRBD2. Germline V gene lookup returns CDR1 SGHRS and CDR2 YFSETQ. J gave up 2 bases and V 0 bases, and 7 bases lay outside the gene matches. CDR3 size: 17 residues. CDR3 bases: TGCGCCAGCAGCTTGGCTAGCGGGAGTTTCAGTCAAGAGACCCAGTACTTC. It encodes CASSLASGSFSQETQYF. The whole variable domain, remainder taken from reference TRBV5-1 and TRBJ2-5, is KAGVTQTPRYLIKTRGQQVTLSCSPISGHRSVSWYQQTPGQGLQFLFEYFSETQRNKGNFPGRFSGRQFSNSRSEMNVSTLELGDSALYLCASSLASGSFSQETQYFGPGTRLLVL.

The V and J genes are TRBV9 and TRBJ2-7, with 7 bases fitting TRBD1. The CDR3 is 14 amino acids. The junction had 6 bases not matched to a gene; V was cut back by 4 bases and J by 2 bases. In germline, CDR1 is SGDLS, CDR2 YYNGEE. The DNA of the CDR3 is TGTGCCAGCAGCCCCCGGGACAGCGCCTACGAGCAGTACTTC. This gives the protein CASSPRDSAYEQYF.

J is TRBJ2-7 and V is TRBV6-5; D remains ambiguous. Germline loops: CDR1 MNHEY, CDR2 SVGAGI. The length of the CDR3 is 12 residues. V was pared by 0 bases and J by 7 bases, with 7 bases between. The CDR3 coding sequence is TGTGCCAGCAGTTACTCGTTTGTGGAGCAGTACTTC. This encodes CASSYSFVEQYF.

This clone was counted between two and nine times. This chain uses TRBV5-1 with TRBJ2-7, with 10 nucleotides matching TRBD2. The CDR3 is made up of 17 amino acids. Germline V gene lookup returns CDR1 SGHRS and CDR2 YFSETQ. Losses at the gene ends were 0 bases for V and 4 bases for J; bases not matched to a gene: 10. The CDR3 loop reads CASSLGVTSGKTYEQYF. The DNA of the CDR3 is TGCGCCAGCAGCTTGGGGGTTACTAGCGGGAAAACGTACGAGCAGTACTTC.

The V and J genes are TRBV9 and TRBJ1-1; a weak D match, TRBD1 (5 bases). Germline values: CDR1 SGDLS, CDR2 YYNGEE. The CDR3 totals 12 residues. V shed 3 bases and J shed 5 bases, with 8 bases lying between them. CDR3: CASSGSGTEAFF. CDR3 DNA: TGTGCCAGCAGCGGCTCAGGGACTGAAGCTTTCTTT.

The rearrangement links TRBV20-1 to TRBJ2-7; no firm D call. Germline V gives CDR1 DFQATT, CDR2 SNEGSKA (reference sequence). CDR3 length: 11 amino acids. Trimming stripped 3 bases from V and 6 bases from J, with 9 bases between. This CDR3 is CSARSRAEQYF. DNA for the CDR3: TGCAGTGCTAGGTCCCGAGCCGAGCAGTACTTC.

This chain uses TRBV15 with TRBJ2-7; TRBD1 is a possible D gene (5 bases). Germline values: CDR1 LNHNV, CDR2 YYDKDF (reference sequence). V shed 1 base and J shed 0 bases, with 10 bases lying between them. This CDR3 has 15 amino acids. The CDR3: CATSRVGASSYEQYF. The CDR3 nucleotides are TGTGCCACCAGCAGAGTTGGGGCGAGCTCCTACGAGCAGTACTTC.

The chain combines TRBV6-5 with TRBJ2-5, with D tentatively TRBD2 (6 bases). Per the germline V gene, CDR1 is MNHEY and CDR2 is SVGAGI. There are 15 residues in the CDR3. Trimming took 6 bases from V and 11 from J, leaving 25 bases between them. The CDR3 sequence: CASSLQGRAGGEQYF. The DNA for the CDR3 is TGTGCCAGCAGCCTCCAGGGACGGGCCGGGGGTGAGCAGTACTTC.

This clone was detected once. This chain connects TRBV4-2 to TRBJ2-1; D is ambiguous. This CDR3 has 20 amino acids. Germline loops: CDR1 LGHNA, CDR2 YNFKEQ. V lost 4 bases and J lost 7, with 32 bases in between. The CDR3 bases are TGTGCCAGCAGCCGCATGGTAAAGGGCGCAGGACGCCTGGCTGGGAATGAGCAGTTCTTC. Translating it yields CASSRMVKGAGRLAGNEQFF.

V gene TRBV9 combines with J gene TRBJ1-2; D gene uncertain. V lost 4 bases to trimming and J lost 5 bases, with 9 bases between them. This CDR3 spans 12 amino acids. Looked up from germline, CDR1 is SGDLS and CDR2 is YYNGEE. The CDR3: CASSPPGYGYTF. CDR3 bases: TGTGCCAGCAGCCCCCCCGGGTATGGCTACACCTTC. The variable domain in full, completed from reference TRBV9 and TRBJ1-2, reads DSGVTQTPKHLITATGQRVTLRCSPRSGDLSVYWYQQSLDQGLQFLIQYYNGEERAKGNILERFSAQQFPDLHSELNLSSLELGDSALYFCASSPPGYGYTFGSGTRLTVV.

The J gene is TRBJ1-4, the V gene TRBV9, with TRBD1 as a possible D gene (5 bases). The CDR3 extends over 15 amino acids. The germline V gene encodes CDR1 SGDLS and CDR2 YYNGEE. The V end lost 3 bases, the J end lost 2 bases, and 11 bases lay between the germline ends. As DNA, the CDR3 is TGTGCCAGCAGCGCGAGGGGCTACACTAATGAAAAACTGTTTTTT. Translation: CASSARGYTNEKLFF.

The chain couples TRBV11-2 to TRBJ1-5, with 8 bases fitting TRBD1. Germline CDR1 is SGHAT and CDR2 is FQNNGV. The CDR3 extends over 16 amino acids. J was trimmed by 4 bases and V by 5 bases; bases with no gene match: 10. The CDR3 DNA reads TGTGCCAGCAGCCCGACCCCGGACAGGGTGAATCAGCCCCAGCATTTT. Its protein product is CASSPTPDRVNQPQHF.

The gene calls are TRBV5-6 and TRBJ2-3, with a tentative D call TRBD2 (8 bases). Germline V CDR1 and CDR2: SGHDT, YYEEEE. Trimming shortened V by 3 bases and J by 5 bases, and 19 bases separated the two germline ends. This CDR3 spans 16 amino acids. This chain's CDR3 is CASSYPGGTRLDTQYF. The CDR3 DNA is TGTGCCAGCAGCTACCCAGGGGGGACTAGACTAGATACGCAGTATTTT.

The chain joins TRBV11-2 to TRBJ2-7, with TRBD2 matching over 11 bases. The germline V gene has CDR1 SGHAT and CDR2 FQNNGV. The CDR3 has 15 amino acids. Unmatched junction bases numbered 3, after V lost 1 base and J lost 4 bases. CDR3 amino acids: CASSLGIAGGYEQYF. The CDR3 region has the DNA TGTGCCAGCAGCTTAGGTATAGCGGGAGGGTACGAGCAGTACTTC.